Sequencing of this T cell receptor (beta chain) was carried out in a study of T cell changes during pregnancy in multiple sclerosis. TCRdb keeps only in-frame clones here, not all; method: immunoSEQ multiplex PCR. The sample has fewer than 90,000 clones, about 93% seen once. V trimming: 6 bases; J trimming: 7 bases; junction bases outside the gene matches: 11. Germline CDR1 reads SGHRS; CDR2 reads YFSETQ. This CDR3 is 15 amino acids long. The rearrangement links TRBV5-1 to TRBJ2-1; TRBD2 agrees at 9 bases. This receptor was obtained from a female donor with multiple sclerosis, enrolled in a pregnancy study. Source: peripheral blood, taken in the third trimester of pregnancy. CDR3 DNA: TGCGCCAGCACCTTTCTAGCGGGAATAAAAAATGAGCAGTTCTTC. This translates into CASTFLAGIKNEQFF. Drawing the rest from reference TRBV5-1 and TRBJ2-1, the complete variable domain is KAGVTQTPRYLIKTRGQQVTLSCSPISGHRSVSWYQQTPGQGLQFLFEYFSETQRNKGNFPGRFSGRQFSNSRSEMNVSTLELGDSALYLCASTFLAGIKNEQFFGPGTRLTVL.